The 3 T cell receptor beta chains below all came from one sample that was sequenced in a study of blood T cell repertoires in COVID-19. Libraries were prepared by immunoSEQ multiplex PCR; TCRdb keeps only in-frame clonotypes and omits some of them. The sample includes 130,000 or so clones, 84% of them seen just once. The source material was peripheral blood. These TCRs come from a man aged 60 to 69 with acute or convalescent COVID-19.

This chain uses TRBV10-2 with TRBJ2-5; D possibly corresponds to TRBD2 (5 bases). Looked up from germline, CDR1 is WSHSY and CDR2 is SAAADI. The CDR3 extends over 14 amino acids. The ends were cut back, 0 bases at V and 5 bases at J, with 10 bases in the middle. The CDR3 DNA follows: TGCGCCAGCAGTGAGTCAGGGAGATGGGAGACCCAGTACTTC. Protein: CASSESGRWETQYF.

This chain uses TRBV19 with TRBJ1-4; no definite D call. The V end was cut by 4 bases, the J end by 0 bases, with 12 bases between. The CDR3 loop spans 16 amino acids. Germline V CDR1 and CDR2: LNHDA, SQIVND (reference sequence). The CDR3, as DNA: TGTGCCAGTAGTAGAACCGGGATTTCAACTAATGAAAAACTGTTTTTT. Protein: CASSRTGISTNEKLFF.

The V call is TRBV19, the J call TRBJ1-2; D ambiguous. The CDR3 loop spans 12 amino acids. Trimming stripped 6 bases from V and 3 bases from J, with 8 bases between. Per germline, CDR1 LNHDA and CDR2 SQIVND (reference sequence). CDR3 sequence reads: CASRRGDYGYTF. CDR3 bases: TGTGCCAGTAGAAGAGGAGACTATGGCTACACCTTC.